Below are 15 T cell receptor beta chains sequenced from a single sample in a study of T cells in Graves' hyperthyroidism and ophthalmopathy. There were TCR beta CDR3 regions amplified from RNA transcripts. Primed by the HTBI set, a first-round RT-PCR was run on the TCR CDR3. TCRdb re-derived calls from the multiplex PCR reads in MiXCR, one entry per CDR3 protein. Among a few hundred thousand distinct CDR3 sequences listed, more than 20% were seen once. Sequencing was done on a sample of blood. Source of these receptors: a man aged 50-59 years with Graves' hyperthyroidism.

This chain links TRBV20-1 with TRBJ2-1, with 12 bases matching TRBD2. The CDR3 sequence is 17 residues long. J lost 4 bases, V lost 4 bases, and 11 bases had no gene match. CDR1 is DFQATT and CDR2 is SNEGSKA in the germline V gene (reference sequence). CDR3 bases: TGCAGTGCTACCCACTATAGGACTAGCGGGAAATACAATGAGCAGTTCTTC. This translates into CSATHYRTSGKYNEQFF.

A few counts support this clonotype. The chain carries TRBV24-1 and TRBJ2-3; 10 nucleotides align to TRBD2. Germline lookup yields CDR1 KGHDR and CDR2 SFDVKD. Losses at the gene ends were 4 bases for V and 5 bases for J; bases not matched to a gene: 8. This CDR3 region has 16 residues. In DNA form, the CDR3 reads TGTGCCACCAGTGAATCAGCGGGAGGGCCGATAGATACGCAGTATTTT. Protein sequence: CATSESAGGPIDTQYF.

This clonotype was recorded once. The chain is built from TRBV24-1 and TRBJ2-3; 8 bases are a match to TRBD1. V trimming: 3 bases; J trimming: 5 bases; junction bases outside the gene matches: 3. This CDR3 is 14 amino acids long. CDR1 and CDR2 from the germline V gene are KGHDR and SFDVKD. CDR3: CATSDGTGGDTQYF. For the CDR3, the DNA is TGTGCCACCAGTGATGGGACAGGCGGAGATACGCAGTATTTT.

This clonotype was seen more than once but under ten times. The CDR3 DNA reads TGCGCCAGCAGCTCGGGACAGGGCGGTACGCAGTATTTT. Translating it yields CASSSGQGGTQYF. This chain links TRBV5-1 with TRBJ2-3; TRBD1 matches 9 bases. This CDR3 contains 13 residues. Trimming took 3 bases from V and 8 from J; bases not matched to a gene: 4. Germline CDR1 is SGHRS and CDR2 is YFSETQ.

This clonotype has just a few counts. The V gene is TRBV5-1, the J gene TRBJ2-3; D uncertain. The V end was cut by 8 bases, the J end by 0 bases, with 4 bases between. Germline-derived CDR1 and CDR2 are SGHRS and YFSETQ. The CDR3 is made up of 11 amino acids. CDR3 loop: CASQSTDTQYF. CDR3 in DNA: TGCGCCAGTCAGAGCACAGATACGCAGTATTTT.

This clonotype was recorded a few times. The chain is built from TRBV6-2 or TRBV6-3 and TRBJ1-5; the D gene is possibly TRBD1 (6 bases). V gave up 5 bases and J gave up 6 bases, with 14 bases separating them. CDR3 length: 14 residues. Germline values: CDR1 MNHEY, CDR2 SVGEGT. The CDR3 DNA reads as TGTGCCAGCAGTGCCGAGGGGGGGAGTCAGCCCCAGCATTTT. Its translation: CASSAEGGSQPQHF.

The chain combines TRBV6-1 with TRBJ1-1; 8 nucleotides line up with TRBD1. The germline gives CDR1 MNHNS, CDR2 SASEGT. V shed 8 bases and J 7 bases; nucleotides not matched to a gene: 12. The CDR3 runs to 14 residues. The CDR3 DNA sequence: TGTGCCAGCCGGGACAGGCCTAACGGGGGTGAAGCTTTCTTT. Translated, it gives CASRDRPNGGEAFF.

This sequence joins TRBV25-1 and TRBJ1-2; tentatively, D is TRBD1 (5 bases). The CDR3 is 13 residues long. Trimming stripped 8 bases from V and 8 bases from J, with 18 bases between. Germline V gene data show CDR1 as MGHDK and CDR2 as SYGVNS. Here the CDR3 reads CASGDPGRWGYTF. The CDR3 DNA reads as TGTGCCAGCGGCGACCCAGGGAGATGGGGCTACACCTTC.

This clonotype came up a few times. The J gene is TRBJ1-1, the V gene TRBV3-1, with no clear D. This CDR3 comprises 13 residues. V was shortened by 4 bases and J by 5 bases, with 11 bases between the two germline ends. CDR1 is LGHDT and CDR2 is YNNKEL in the germline V gene (reference sequence). The CDR3 is CASSLWTGTEAFF. The CDR3 region has the DNA TGTGCCAGCAGCCTATGGACGGGGACTGAAGCTTTCTTT.

This clonotype showed up just a few times. The chain uses TRBV5-1 and TRBJ2-7; maybe TRBD1 (6 bases). This CDR3 contains 12 residues. In germline, CDR1 is SGHRS, CDR2 YFSETQ. V shed 5 bases and J shed 6 bases, with 12 bases lying between them. The CDR3 loop is CASSRQVGEQYF. The DNA of the CDR3 is TGCGCCAGCAGTCGACAGGTTGGCGAGCAGTACTTC. The full variable domain, rest sourced from reference TRBV5-1 and TRBJ2-7, is KAGVTQTPRYLIKTRGQQVTLSCSPISGHRSVSWYQQTPGQGLQFLFEYFSETQRNKGNFPGRFSGRQFSNSRSEMNVSTLELGDSALYLCASSRQVGEQYFGPGTRLTVT.

The chain joins TRBV20-1 to TRBJ2-5; 7 nucleotides align to TRBD2. V lost 3 bases and J lost 5; bases outside the gene matches: 6. Germline V gene data show CDR1 as DFQATT and CDR2 as SNEGSKA (reference sequence). The CDR3 has 13 residues. Here the CDR3 DNA reads TGCAGTGCTAGGCAGCGGGACGGGGAGACCCAGTACTTC. It is translated as CSARQRDGETQYF.

This clonotype was observed a handful of times. The junction and the germline gene differ at one end; a read error may be behind it. V is TRBV20-1 and J is TRBJ2-7; 8 nucleotides match TRBD2. The germline CDR1 and CDR2 sequences are DFQATT and SNEGSKA (reference sequence). The CDR3 is 15 residues long. CDR3 coding DNA: TGCAATGCTAAGGGGACTAGGGGAAAGAGCTACGAGCAGTACTTC. Its translation is CNAKGTRGKSYEQYF.

Many counts were recorded for this clonotype. This rearrangement joins TRBV27 to TRBJ2-1; maybe TRBD2 (6 bases). There are 16 residues in the CDR3. V was shortened by 0 bases and J by 5 bases, with 14 bases between the two germline ends. Germline-derived CDR1 and CDR2 are MNHEY and SMNVEV (reference sequence). The DNA for the CDR3 is TGTGCCAGCAGTTTATCCTACAGGAGGGGAAACAATGAGCAGTTCTTC. Its translation: CASSLSYRRGNNEQFF.

The chain has TRBV27 and TRBJ2-7; D may be TRBD1 (6 bases). The CDR3 sequence is 14 residues long. CDR1 is MNHEY, CDR2 SMNVEV, per germline (reference sequence). Trimming cost V 6 bases and J 0 bases, with 12 bases left between them. The DNA of the CDR3 is TGTGCCAGCAGGCCCGGGACAAACTCCTACGAGCAGTACTTC. Encoded protein: CASRPGTNSYEQYF.

The genes are TRBV11-3 and TRBJ2-2; 8 nucleotides match TRBD1. The CDR3 extends over 15 amino acids. The V gene's germline CDR1 is SGHNT and CDR2 YENEEA. V lost 5 bases, J lost 4 bases, and 6 bases stayed unmatched. The CDR3 reads CASSGSTGVTGELFF. The CDR3, as DNA: TGTGCCAGCAGCGGGTCGACAGGGGTCACCGGGGAGCTGTTTTTT.